The subject of this entry is one T cell receptor beta chain. This record belongs to a study of blood T cell repertoires in COVID-19. TCRdb's table, derived via immunoSEQ multiplex PCR, lists solely in-frame clones and lacks some. The sample shows 200,000 or so clones, approximately 82% of them seen only once. CDR3 size: 13 residues. CDR1 and CDR2 from the germline V gene are ENHRY and SYGVKD. Trimming stripped 2 bases from V and 2 bases from J, with 7 bases between. Source material: peripheral blood. This chain joins TRBV10-3 and TRBJ2-7; D is perhaps TRBD2 (6 bases). The TCR sequence derives from a human donor with acute or convalescent COVID-19. The donor label of this sample is uncertain. CDR3 loop: CAISEASAYEQYF. The CDR3 DNA reads TGTGCCATCAGTGAGGCTAGCGCCTACGAGCAGTACTTC.